This T cell receptor beta chain emerged from a study of OX40 agonist ivuxolimab in advanced cancers. About the study: The patients received agonistic anti-OX40 (CD134) antibody ivuxolimab.

Using immunoSEQ multiplex PCR, the repertoire was profiled, and TCRdb retains in-frame clones only, with some absent. The sample consists of roughly 70,000 clones, approximately 78% of them appearing once. CDR3 size: 18 residues. With 8 bases removed from V and 1 base from J, the gap between germline ends came to 24 bases. The clonotype was recovered from an adult with an advanced solid tumor such as melanoma, head and neck, liver or kidney cancer. The sample consisted of CD4+ or CD8+ T cells sorted from blood, taken in a trial of the OX40 agonist ivuxolimab. The chain couples TRBV6-7 to TRBJ1-5; D is uncertain. TRBV6-7 is placed among ORFs of uncertain function. CDR3 bases: TGTGCCAGCCGTAAACGCCGGGAGAAGGGCTCCAGCAATCAGCCCCAGCATTTT. Protein: CASRKRREKGSSNQPQHF.